This TCR beta chain emerged from a study of T cells in Graves' hyperthyroidism and ophthalmopathy. Researchers amplified the TCR beta CDR3 regions from RNA transcripts. During a first-round RT-PCR of the TCR CDR3, the HTBI primer set was used. TCRdb fed the multiplex PCR reads into MiXCR, producing one record per CDR3 protein. Of roughly 700,000 distinct CDR3 sequences in the sample, about 35% were seen once. This TCR was recovered from a woman in her thirties or forties with Graves' hyperthyroidism. Material for sequencing was blood.

CDR3 DNA sequence: TGTGCCAGCACTGTTGGGGTCCAAGGCTACACCTTC. Its translation is CASTVGVQGYTF. V gene TRBV7-2 combines with J gene TRBJ1-2, with D uncertain. The V and J ends lost 7 bases and 8 bases respectively, with 14 bases between them. Per the germline V gene, CDR1 is SGHTA and CDR2 is FQGNSA. The CDR3 has 12 residues. The whole variable domain, filled in from reference TRBV7-2 and TRBJ1-2, reads GAGVSQSPSNKVTEKGKDVELRCDPISGHTALYWYRQSLGQGLEFLIYFQGNSAPDKSGLPSDRFSAERTGGSVSTLTIQRTQQEDSAVYLCASTVGVQGYTFGSGTRLTVV.